Presented here are 15 T cell receptor beta chains from one specimen sequenced in a study of blood T cell repertoires in COVID-19. Assay: immunoSEQ multiplex PCR; the TCRdb copy retains only in-frame clones and omits some. The table has under 300,000 clones, 80% to 85% seen once. Sequenced material: PBMCs or T cells enriched from blood (not recorded which). All receptors derive from a man aged 45-60 years who had recovered from COVID-19.

The chain carries TRBV6-2 or TRBV6-3 and TRBJ2-1; 10 bases are shared with TRBD2. V trimming: 2 bases; J trimming: 4 bases; junction bases outside the gene matches: 5. Per germline, CDR1 MNHEY and CDR2 SVGEGT. The CDR3 totals 16 residues. The CDR3 DNA sequence: TGTGCCAGCAGTTACCGTCCAGCGGGGGGGTACAATGAGCAGTTCTTC. Translating it yields CASSYRPAGGYNEQFF.

The rearrangement uses TRBV7-2 and TRBJ1-6, with D possibly TRBD1 on 5 matching bases. Germline V CDR1 and CDR2: SGHTA, FQGNSA. The CDR3 contains 21 residues. V lost 0 bases to trimming and J lost 3 bases, with 24 bases between them. The CDR3 DNA reads as TGTGCCAGCAGCTTAGCGCGAGGCGGGGACGACCTCTTTTTCTATAATTCACCCCTCCACTTT. Its protein is CASSLARGGDDLFFYNSPLHF.

Notes on this clone: A junction boundary mismatches the germline segment, possibly from a read error. Written as DNA, the CDR3 is TGTGCTAGCAGCCTAAACCCATCGACCTACGAGCAGTACTTC. It specifies CASSLNPSTYEQYF. The chain uses TRBV7-7 and TRBJ2-7; D is unresolved. This CDR3 has 14 residues. Germline V gives CDR1 SSHAT, CDR2 FNYEAQ (reference sequence).

The chain combines TRBV5-6 with TRBJ2-7, with a possible D match to TRBD2 (5 bases). Looked up from germline, CDR1 is SGHDT and CDR2 is YYEEEE. The CDR3 length is 12 residues. V lost 4 bases to trimming and J lost 3 bases, with 8 bases between them. CDR3 sequence reads: CASSVRGYEQYF. DNA of the CDR3: TGTGCCAGCAGCGTCCGGGGCTACGAGCAGTACTTC.

The V call is TRBV25-1, the J call TRBJ2-1; TRBD1 is a possible D gene (7 bases). The germline gives CDR1 MGHDK, CDR2 SYGVNS. CDR3 length equals 13 residues. Trimming shortened V by 8 bases and J by 9 bases, and 17 bases separated the two germline ends. DNA for the CDR3: TGTGCCAGCCGTGCGAATCAGGGGGGTGAGCAGTTCTTC. This codes for CASRANQGGEQFF.

This CDR3 reads CASRGVSLNTEAFF. Written as DNA, the CDR3 is TGTGCCAGCAGAGGAGTCAGTCTGAACACTGAAGCTTTCTTT. The chain joins TRBV5-5 to TRBJ1-1, with D uncertain. The CDR3 is made up of 14 amino acids. Germline V lookup: CDR1 SGHKS, CDR2 YYEKEE (reference sequence). Deletions cut 5 bases from V and 0 bases from J, with 11 bases between.

This chain uses TRBV7-3 with TRBJ2-3; 12 bases line up with TRBD2. Germline-derived CDR1 and CDR2 are SGHTA and FQGTGA. V dropped 4 bases and J dropped 4; count of bases not matched to a gene: 3. This CDR3 spans 15 amino acids. For the CDR3, the DNA is TGTGCCAGCAGCTCGGCTAGCGGGAGGGCAGATACGCAGTATTTT. Encoded protein: CASSSASGRADTQYF.

The chain joins TRBV18 to TRBJ2-3; the D is unclear. This CDR3 has 12 amino acids. V was trimmed by 7 bases and J by 0 bases, leaving 5 bases between them. CDR1 and CDR2 from the germline V gene are KGHSH and LQKENI. CDR3 in DNA: TGTGCCAGCTTCACTAGCACAGATACGCAGTATTTT. This sequence encodes CASFTSTDTQYF.

The chain has TRBV5-1 and TRBJ1-2; 8 bases match TRBD1. J was trimmed by 6 bases and V by 4 bases; bases with no gene match: 14. Germline CDR1 SGHRS, CDR2 YFSETQ. CDR3 length: 16 residues. CDR3 sequence (DNA): TGCGCCAGCAGCAACGGATGGACAGGGTGGGAAAATGGCTACACCTTC. This encodes CASSNGWTGWENGYTF.

This chain links TRBV5-6 with TRBJ2-5; 8 bases map to TRBD1. Germline assignment: CDR1 SGHDT and CDR2 YYEEEE. CDR3 size: 17 residues. With V trimmed by 0 bases and J by 5 bases, 12 bases remained unmatched. The CDR3 DNA reads TGTGCCAGCAGCTTGGAGGGGGCAGGGGGCCGAGTGGAGACCCAGTACTTC. This codes for CASSLEGAGGRVETQYF.

This clone is a singleton in its sample. The chain recombines TRBV7-9 with TRBJ2-2; maybe TRBD2 (6 bases). The CDR3 has 15 amino acids. Trimming removed 3 bases from V and 4 bases from J, with 12 bases in between. Germline CDR1 is SEHNR and CDR2 is FQNEAQ (reference sequence). Here the CDR3 DNA reads TGTGCCAGCAGCTTGACTAAGGGACTCACCGGGGAGCTGTTTTTT. Translation gives CASSLTKGLTGELFF.

The chain combines TRBV14 with TRBJ2-1, with 7 bases identical to TRBD1. This CDR3 is 16 amino acids long. Germline V gene sequence: CDR1 SGHDN, CDR2 FVKESK. V shed 4 bases and J 7 bases; nucleotides not matched to a gene: 13. The CDR3 DNA is TGTGCCAGCAGCCGAGGGTCAGGACAGGCTCAAAATGAGCAGTTCTTC. It specifies CASSRGSGQAQNEQFF. Full variable domain (missing parts from reference TRBV14 and TRBJ2-1): EAGVTQFPSHSVIEKGQTVTLRCDPISGHDNLYWYRRVMGKEIKFLLHFVKESKQDESGMPNNRFLAERTGGTYSTLKVQPAELEDSGVYFCASSRGSGQAQNEQFFGPGTRLTVL.

CDR3 bases: TGTGCCAGCAGGCGACAGAGCAATCAGCCCCAGCATTTT. This encodes CASRRQSNQPQHF. The V call is TRBV27, the J call TRBJ1-5; D might be TRBD1 (5 bases). The CDR3 has 13 amino acids. V was shortened by 6 bases and J by 1 base, with 7 bases between the two germline ends. In germline, CDR1 is MNHEY, CDR2 SMNVEV (reference sequence).

The chain recombines TRBV30 with TRBJ1-5, with TRBD1 as a possible D gene (5 bases). Germline CDR1 GTSNPN, CDR2 SVGIG (reference sequence). V lost 2 bases and J lost 5, with 13 bases in between. CDR3 size: 14 residues. CDR3 protein: CAWSRRGGDQPQHF. In DNA form, the CDR3 reads TGTGCCTGGAGTCGTAGGGGAGGGGATCAGCCCCAGCATTTT. The full variable domain, completed using reference TRBV30 and TRBJ1-5, is SQTIHQWPATLVQPVGSPLSLECTVEGTSNPNLYWYRQAAGRGLQLLFYSVGIGQISSEVPQNLSASRPQDRQFILSSKKLLLSDSGFYLCAWSRRGGDQPQHFGDGTRLSIL.

This sequence joins TRBV5-1 and TRBJ2-7; weak D call: TRBD2 (7 bases). The length of the CDR3 is 14 residues. V gave up 0 bases and J gave up 5 bases, with 12 bases separating them. The germline V gene encodes CDR1 SGHRS and CDR2 YFSETQ. The CDR3 DNA is TGCGCCAGCAGCTTGGAGGGGGGGCGGAACGAGCAGTACTTC. Its protein is CASSLEGGRNEQYF.